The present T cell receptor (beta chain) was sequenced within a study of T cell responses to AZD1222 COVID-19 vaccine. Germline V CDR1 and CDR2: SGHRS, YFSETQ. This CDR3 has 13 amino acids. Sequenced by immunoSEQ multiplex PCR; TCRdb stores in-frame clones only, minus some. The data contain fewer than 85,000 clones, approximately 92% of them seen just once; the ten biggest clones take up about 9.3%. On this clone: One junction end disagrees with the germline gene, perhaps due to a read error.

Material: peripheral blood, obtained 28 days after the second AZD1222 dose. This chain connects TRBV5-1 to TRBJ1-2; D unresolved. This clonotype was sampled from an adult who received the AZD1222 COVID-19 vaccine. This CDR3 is CATSPTGNYGYTF. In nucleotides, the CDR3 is TGCGCCACCAGCCCAACCGGTAACTATGGCTACACCTTC.